This is a list of T cell receptor beta chains from one sample in a study of cytomegalovirus exposure and HLA in healthy donors. Clones were read by immunoSEQ multiplex PCR, and TCRdb kept only the in-frame ones, dropping some. Among over 100,000 clones listed, around 81% were seen once. What was sequenced was PBMCs. These receptors were taken from a woman under 40 in good health and CMV-seronegative. Both conserved end residues are part of each CDR3. D genes are given only for firm matches. Clone sizes are given selectively: once, few, many, or a class where the clone is expanded.

TGTGCCAGCAGCCCTACAGGGACGGGCAATCAGCCCCAGCATTTT | CASSPTGTGNQPQHF | TRBJ1-5 | . | TRBV6-5 | .
TGTGCCAGCAGTACAGGGCCCAACTATGGCTACACCTTC | CASSTGPNYGYTF | TRBJ1-2 | . | TRBV7-6 | .
TGTGCCAGCAGCTTAGTTTCGTGGTCAGCTGAAGCTTTCTTT | CASSLVSWSAEAFF | TRBJ1-1 | . | TRBV7-9 | .
TGCGCCAGCAGCCACGATACCGACAGGGATGGACTGTTTTTT | CASSHDTDRDGLFF | TRBJ1-4 | TRBD1 | TRBV4-1 | .
TGTGCCAGCAGCTTAGGGTGGGGGGGGTTAGAGCAGTACTTC | CASSLGWGGLEQYF | TRBJ2-7 | TRBD2 | TRBV7-2 | .
TGTGCCAGCGGATGGACATATGACTATGGCTACACCTTC | CASGWTYDYGYTF | TRBJ1-2 | . | TRBV6-5 | .
TGTGCCAGCAGCCGAGGAGGGGACTCTCCCTACAATGAGCAGTTCTTC | CASSRGGDSPYNEQFF | TRBJ2-1 | . | TRBV7-9 | .
TGTGCCAGTAGTATAGATCGGGTAGGACTAGCGGGAGGTGGGAACACCGGGGAGCTGTTTTTT | CASSIDRVGLAGGGNTGELFF | TRBJ2-2 | TRBD2 | TRBV19 | .
TGTGCCAGCAGCCAAGAAGTTCCGGGTAACTATGGCTACACCTTC | CASSQEVPGNYGYTF | TRBJ1-2 | . | TRBV14 | few
TGTGCCAGCACTGACGCCGGGACAGGGAACTACGAGCAGTACTTC | CASTDAGTGNYEQYF | TRBJ2-7 | TRBD1 | TRBV6-1 | once
TGTGCCAGCAGCCCCTACGCAGGAAGTGGGGAAAAACTGTTTTTT | CASSPYAGSGEKLFF | TRBJ1-4 | . | TRBV7-9 | .
TGTGCCAGCTCATCACAGGGGGTAGCCCTTACCCATCCCGAGTACAATGAGCAGTTCTTC | CASSSQGVALTHPEYNEQFF | TRBJ2-1 | TRBD1 | TRBV18 | .
TGTGCCAGCTCAAAACAGGGGCGGGAGACCCAGTACTTC | CASSKQGRETQYF | TRBJ2-5 | TRBD1 | TRBV18 | few
TGTGCCAGCACTCTTAGGGGGTGGGCTGGCGAGCAGTACTTC | CASTLRGWAGEQYF | TRBJ2-7 | . | TRBV28 | .
TGTGCCAGCAGTCGACAGGGGTGGGATGAAAAACTGTTTTTT | CASSRQGWDEKLFF | TRBJ1-4 | TRBD1 | TRBV6-1 | .
TGTGCCAGCAGCCCGCCGGGGGGCGAGCAGTACTTC | CASSPPGGEQYF | TRBJ2-7 | TRBD2 | TRBV7-2 | .
TGCGCCAGCAGCCCGTTAACACAGGGGACCGGGGAGCTGTTTTTT | CASSPLTQGTGELFF | TRBJ2-2 | TRBD1 | TRBV5-1 | .
TGTGCCAGCAAAACAGGGGTCTCCCCCTACGAGCAGTACTTC | CASKTGVSPYEQYF | TRBJ2-7 | TRBD1 | TRBV27 | .
TGTGCCAGCAGCTTAGGACCTAGCGGCAATGAGCAGTTCTTC | CASSLGPSGNEQFF | TRBJ2-1 | TRBD2 | TRBV11-3 | once
TGTGCCTGTGGGAACAGGGAAGATACAGATACGCAGTATTTT | CACGNREDTDTQYF | TRBJ2-3 | . | TRBV7-9 | once
TGTGCCAGCTCAAGGGAGCATGGAACGAGTGAAGCTTTCTTT | CASSREHGTSEAFF | TRBJ1-1 | . | TRBV18 | .
TGTGCCAGCAGCACCCGGACAGGCATAGGGAACACTGAAGCTTTCTTT | CASSTRTGIGNTEAFF | TRBJ1-1 | TRBD1 | TRBV7-2 | .
TGTGCCTGGAGTGTAAGGCAGGAGGGTTTCTTT | CAWSVRQEGFF | TRBJ1-1 | . | TRBV30 | .
TGTGCCAGCAGCATAGCGACAGGGCCTCATGAGCAGTTCTTC | CASSIATGPHEQFF | TRBJ2-1 | TRBD1 | TRBV11-3 | .
TGTGCCAGCAGCTTGGACAGGGTTGGCACAGATACGCAGTATTTT | CASSLDRVGTDTQYF | TRBJ2-3 | . | TRBV5-6 | .
TGTGCCAGCAGCCTCACAGCCTCATCTAACTATGGCTACACCTTC | CASSLTASSNYGYTF | TRBJ1-2 | . | TRBV28 | .
TGTGCCAGCAGCTTGGCGACGAATCCAGGGACCGGGGAGCTGTTTTTT | CASSLATNPGTGELFF | TRBJ2-2 | . | TRBV7-9 | .
TGCGCCAGCAGCTTAGGGGACAGGGGGTCGGGTACGCAGTATTTT | CASSLGDRGSGTQYF | TRBJ2-3 | TRBD1 | TRBV5-1 | .
TGTGCCAGCAGTTTAAGACAGACAAATCAGCCCCAGCATTTT | CASSLRQTNQPQHF | TRBJ1-5 | . | TRBV27 | .
TGCGCCAGCAGCTTGGCCCTAGCGAAGCGGCTCGGCAATGAGCAGTTCTTC | CASSLALAKRLGNEQFF | TRBJ2-1 | . | TRBV5-1 | .
TGTGCCAGCAGTGGGACTAGCGGGAGTGGGGGGCAGTTCTTC | CASSGTSGSGGQFF | TRBJ2-1 | TRBD2 | TRBV2 | few
TGTGCCAGCTCACCACAGCGGGGGCCCTACAATGAGCAGTTCTTC | CASSPQRGPYNEQFF | TRBJ2-1 | TRBD2 | TRBV18 | .
TGCGCCAGCAGTGAATCCGGGAGGGGTGTCAGAACCGGGGAGCTGTTTTTT | CASSESGRGVRTGELFF | TRBJ2-2 | TRBD2 | TRBV10-1 | .
TGTGCCAGCAGCGCAAAACAGGGGGAGGCCGGGGAGCTGTTTTTT | CASSAKQGEAGELFF | TRBJ2-2 | TRBD1 | TRBV7-3 | .
TGTGCCTGGAGTGTTAAAGCGGGAGTTTCTGGGGCCAACGTCCTGACTTTC | CAWSVKAGVSGANVLTF | TRBJ2-6 | TRBD2 | TRBV30 | .
TGTGCCAGCAGCTTAGATTTATCTAGCGGGAACTTAAGGCAGTACTTC | CASSLDLSSGNLRQYF | TRBJ2-7 | TRBD2 | TRBV7-2 | .
TGCAGCGTTGAAGAGCAGGTTCCCGGAAACACCATATATTTT | CSVEEQVPGNTIYF | TRBJ1-3 | . | TRBV29-1 | once
TGCGCCAGCAGCCCTACAGGGGTTCGCCTCTATGGCTACACCTTC | CASSPTGVRLYGYTF | TRBJ1-2 | TRBD1 | TRBV5-1 | .
TGTGCCAGTAGTTACCAACGGGAGCGCTACGAGCAGTACTTC | CASSYQRERYEQYF | TRBJ2-7 | . | TRBV19 | .
TGCGCCACCACGACCTGGGACTCCAATGAGCAGTTCTTC | CATTTWDSNEQFF | TRBJ2-1 | . | TRBV10-2 | .
TGTGCCAGCTCTCAACTAGCGGGAGAAAGCAATGAGCAGTTCTTC | CASSQLAGESNEQFF | TRBJ2-1 | TRBD2 | TRBV18 | .
TGTGCCAGCAGCTCTAACAGGGTGCATGGCTACACCTTC | CASSSNRVHGYTF | TRBJ1-2 | . | TRBV7-6 | .
TGTGCCAGCGGTGTAGCGGGAGCCCATGAGCAGTTCTTC | CASGVAGAHEQFF | TRBJ2-1 | TRBD2 | TRBV7-9 | .
TGTGCCAGCAGTTTTTGGCCCGGGGAGCTGTTTTTT | CASSFWPGELFF | TRBJ2-2 | . | TRBV27 | .
TGTGCCAGCAGTCCACTAGCGGGAGGAGGCAATGAGCAGTTCTTC | CASSPLAGGGNEQFF | TRBJ2-1 | TRBD2 | TRBV6-5 | .
TGTGCCAGCAGTTTCGGGGTCTCTGGAGGCTACACCTTC | CASSFGVSGGYTF | TRBJ1-2 | . | TRBV27 | .
TGTGCCAGCAGCCCCAGCGCCCCGGGACAAGTGAACACCGGGGAGCTGTTTTTT | CASSPSAPGQVNTGELFF | TRBJ2-2 | . | TRBV7-9 | .
TGTGCCAGCAGCGCAAGAGACAGGGCGCATGCAACTAATGAAAAACTGTTTTTT | CASSARDRAHATNEKLFF | TRBJ1-4 | TRBD1 | TRBV5-6 | .
TGTGCCAGCAGTCCTCGGACAGGCAACACTGAAGCTTTCTTT | CASSPRTGNTEAFF | TRBJ1-1 | TRBD1 | TRBV25-1 | few
TGTGCCAGCAGCTTAGTTGCGGGAGGGCCGGGCGAGCAGTACTTC | CASSLVAGGPGEQYF | TRBJ2-7 | TRBD2 | TRBV7-8 | .
TGTGCCAGCAAGCCACCAGGGGTCAACACCGGGGAGCTGTTTTTT | CASKPPGVNTGELFF | TRBJ2-2 | . | TRBV6-5 | .
TGTGCCAGCAGCTTAGGGTTCTATAGCAATCAGCCCCAGCATTTT | CASSLGFYSNQPQHF | TRBJ1-5 | . | TRBV7-2 | few
TGTGCCAGCAGCCCACTCGCTCGGGGAAGCGGGAGCGGAGAGACCCAGTACTTC | CASSPLARGSGSGETQYF | TRBJ2-5 | TRBD2 | TRBV7-9 | once
TGTGCCAGCAGTCCTAAGACTAGCGGGACCTACGAGCAGTACTTC | CASSPKTSGTYEQYF | TRBJ2-7 | TRBD2 | TRBV11-1 | few
TGCGCCAGCAGCCCATGGCCCAGGACAGGGAGGACCTACGAGCAGTACTTC | CASSPWPRTGRTYEQYF | TRBJ2-7 | TRBD1 | TRBV4-1 | .